This is a list of T cell receptor beta chains from one sample in a study of molecular identifiers for immune sequencing clone quantification. TCRdb called the PCR reads again in MiXCR, with one record for every CDR3 protein. The table lists a few hundred thousand distinct CDR3 sequences, over 20% of them singletons, with around 0.74% in the top ten. Sequencing was done on a sample of naive CD8+ T cells from blood, with Jurkat cell RNA spiked in. Every receptor here comes from a human donor in good health. Some libraries in this study had Jurkat cell RNA spiked in. Both conserved end residues are part of each CDR3. Fields, in order: V gene, J gene, CDR3 protein.

TRBV12-3/TRBV12-4,TRBJ1-5,CASKLDRGLHQPQHF
TRBV6-5,TRBJ2-1,CASSYGWSNEQFF
TRBV4-1,TRBJ1-2,CASSQDQTGDYGYTF
TRBV27,TRBJ2-1,CASSQLGVSSYNEQFF
TRBV27,TRBJ1-2,CASSPIDRGQGNYGYTF
TRBV6-6,TRBJ2-7,CASSRDSSSYEQYF
TRBV12-3/TRBV12-4,TRBJ1-2,CASSFSGDYGYTF
TRBV6-1,TRBJ1-5,CASSDGQTNQPQHF
TRBV5-1,TRBJ2-7,CASSPYFGGEQYF
TRBV5-4,TRBJ2-6,CASSSVGFSGANVLTF
TRBV7-9,TRBJ2-7,CASSSRDSYEQYF
TRBV11-2,TRBJ2-7,CASSLSPGQGREQYF
TRBV28,TRBJ2-3,CASSSWIVAGGPGTDTQYF
TRBV29-1,TRBJ2-2,CSVVQRTGELFF
TRBV3-1,TRBJ2-1,CASSQAFFGTSRSSYNEQFF
TRBV29-1,TRBJ1-4,CSVTGENERLFF
TRBV5-1,TRBJ2-3,CASSSTVGGPPDTQYF
TRBV19,TRBJ2-7,CASSPGQGAHYEQYF
TRBV29-1,TRBJ2-7,CSVEEPTSGRYEQYF
TRBV6-2/TRBV6-3,TRBJ2-3,CASSKTGTIYDTQYF
TRBV11-3,TRBJ2-6,CASSSRAGANVLTF
TRBV9,TRBJ2-3,CASNVDGLTDTQYF
TRBV6-1,TRBJ1-1,CASSEDRGLSTEAFF
TRBV6-2/TRBV6-3,TRBJ1-2,CASSYGAGAAPGSPF
TRBV27,TRBJ2-7,CASSLSWGAGYEQYF
TRBV24-1,TRBJ1-1,CATRSQGYTEAFF
TRBV6-2/TRBV6-3,TRBJ2-7,CASSRTAYEQYF
TRBV6-5,TRBJ2-7,CASGTGKFYEQYF
TRBV29-1,TRBJ2-2,CSVRPATGELFF
TRBV5-6,TRBJ1-1,CASSTGYSNTEAFF
TRBV9,TRBJ1-5,CASREPLTRGGNQPQHF
TRBV15,TRBJ1-3,CATSRAQGIFGNTIYF
TRBV6-2/TRBV6-3,TRBJ2-3,CASSPNWDRESDTQYF
TRBV29-1,TRBJ2-5,CSVVQGQQETQYF
TRBV3-2,TRBJ2-3,CASSPNSGGASDTQYF
TRBV7-9,TRBJ2-2,CASSPHRTGATGELFF
TRBV20-1,TRBJ2-3,CSARGDFRDTQYF
TRBV7-7,TRBJ2-5,CASSFGTSGPQETQYF
TRBV5-6,TRBJ2-7,CASSFRQTPSYERYF
TRBV7-9,TRBJ1-2,CATFLTGNYGYTF
TRBV27,TRBJ2-7,CASSLRGATYEQYF
TRBV7-9,TRBJ2-1,CASSAPPTGGNEQFF
TRBV6-5,TRBJ2-3,CASSYAETGGPLDTQYF
TRBV7-6,TRBJ2-3,CASSQTPESLDTQYF
TRBV20-1,TRBJ1-2,CSASLWGEYGYAF
TRBV28,TRBJ1-4,CASTPVDRAYNEKLFF